These 2 T cell receptor beta chains share one sample of origin, sequenced in a study of T cells in Graves' hyperthyroidism and ophthalmopathy. It was RNA transcripts that yielded the amplified TCR beta CDR3 regions. Initially, a first-round RT-PCR of the TCR CDR3 employed the HTBI primer set. TCRdb itself ran the multiplex PCR reads through MiXCR, one entry per CDR3 protein. Counted here are some 740,000 distinct CDR3 sequences, around 13% occurring once; the ten biggest clones make up about 10%. Sample: blood. The receptors derive from a woman aged 18-30 years with Graves' hyperthyroidism.

This clonotype occurred many times. The chain employs TRBV6-1 and TRBJ1-2; D possibly corresponds to TRBD1 (6 bases). CDR1 and CDR2 from the germline V gene are MNHNS and SASEGT. This CDR3 spans 16 amino acids. Trimming took 7 bases from V and 5 from J, leaving 23 bases between them. The CDR3, as DNA: TGTGCCAGCACCATCCTCGGAGGGGTAGGGGGGTATGGCTACACCTTC. It yields the protein CASTILGGVGGYGYTF.

A few counts support this clonotype. V usage is TRBV5-1 and J usage is TRBJ1-2; no reliable D call. Germline loops: CDR1 SGHRS, CDR2 YFSETQ. Trimming took off 3 bases at V and 0 bases at J, with 12 bases between the two ends. This CDR3 has 15 amino acids. The CDR3 bases are TGCGCCAGCAGCTCCAGTGTGACAACTAACTATGGCTACACCTTC. Its protein product is CASSSSVTTNYGYTF.